Presented here are 27 T cell receptor beta chains from one specimen sequenced in a study of T cell changes during pregnancy in multiple sclerosis. Sequenced by immunoSEQ multiplex PCR; TCRdb stores in-frame clones only, minus some. Among 40,000 to 60,000 clones listed, around 92% were seen once. Sequenced here: peripheral blood, sampled after pregnancy. The receptor source for this set is a female donor with multiple sclerosis, enrolled in a pregnancy study.

The V and J genes are TRBV11-1 and TRBJ2-4; 8 bases are shared with TRBD2. Germline loops: CDR1 SGHAT, CDR2 FQDESV (reference sequence). V trimming: 1 base; J trimming: 7 bases; junction bases outside the gene matches: 6. This CDR3 is 15 amino acids long. CDR3 DNA: TGTGCCAGCAGCTTAGGATGGGGACTAGGCAACATTCAGTACTTC. This gives the protein CASSLGWGLGNIQYF.

The V call is TRBV21-1, the J call TRBJ2-5; the table's D call of TRBD2 was not tested on the DNA. TRBV21-1 is assigned pseudogene status. CDR3 size: 15 residues. The CDR3 DNA reads as TGTGCCAGCACCAAAGGGGAGCGGACTACAGAGACCCAGTACTTC. It specifies CASTKGERTTETQYF.

The V call is TRBV7-2, the J call TRBJ2-7; unclear D gene. This CDR3 has 13 residues. V lost 2 bases and J lost 5, with 10 bases in between. Looked up from germline, CDR1 is SGHTA and CDR2 is FQGNSA. The CDR3 loop reads CASSLLGLHEQYF. The CDR3 DNA is TGTGCCAGCAGCTTATTGGGCCTCCACGAGCAGTACTTC.

The J gene is TRBJ1-2, the V gene TRBV19, with D perhaps TRBD1 (5 bases). The CDR3 sequence is 14 residues long. Trimming shortened V by 1 base and J by 4 bases, and 10 bases separated the two germline ends. The V gene's germline CDR1 is LNHDA and CDR2 SQIVND (reference sequence). CDR3 nucleotide sequence: TGTGCCAGTAGTATAGCCCCAGGGATCTATGGCTACACCTTC. Its translation is CASSIAPGIYGYTF.

The CDR3 sequence: CASSSLAEKLNEQFF. CDR3 DNA: TGTGCCAGCAGTTCACTAGCGGAGAAACTCAATGAGCAGTTCTTC. The rearrangement links TRBV7-2 to TRBJ2-1; TRBD2 matches at 8 bases. The CDR3 sequence is 15 residues long. J gave up 6 bases and V 6 bases, and 10 bases lay outside the gene matches. Germline lookup yields CDR1 SGHTA and CDR2 FQGNSA.

The chain uses TRBV29-1 and TRBJ2-1, with TRBD2 matching over 9 bases. The CDR3 covers 14 residues. Looked up from germline, CDR1 is SQVTM and CDR2 is ANQGSEA. The J segment lost 4 bases and the V segment lost 7 bases, leaving 8 bases of the junction unmatched. CDR3 nucleotides: TGCAGCGCTTCCTTAGCGGGGGATTACAATGAGCAGTTCTTC. Translation gives CSASLAGDYNEQFF.

The chain couples TRBV30 to TRBJ1-4, with TRBD1 matching 8 bases. V was clipped by 3 bases and J by 7 bases; unmatched bases: 7. Looked up from germline, CDR1 is GTSNPN and CDR2 is SVGIG (reference sequence). The CDR3 length is 14 residues. In nucleotides, the CDR3 is TGTGCCTGGAGGCACGGGACAGGAGGTGAAAAACTGTTTTTT. Its translation: CAWRHGTGGEKLFF.

CDR3 nucleotides: TGTGCCAGCAGTGAAGCGCTTGGAGGGCCCCAGCATTTT. Translated, it gives CASSEALGGPQHF. The chain links TRBV2 to TRBJ1-5, with D hard to call. V lost 0 bases and J lost 9, with 9 bases in between. Germline values: CDR1 SNHLY, CDR2 FYNNEI. The CDR3 sequence is 13 residues long.

The CDR3 spells CASSPRSGGGADTQYF. CDR3 coding DNA: TGTGCCAGCAGCCCGCGCAGCGGGGGGGGCGCAGATACGCAGTATTTT. The chain employs TRBV11-1 and TRBJ2-3; 10 nucleotides match TRBD2. The CDR3 is 16 residues long. Germline-derived CDR1 and CDR2 are SGHAT and FQDESV (reference sequence). V was pared by 5 bases and J by 4 bases, with 9 bases of the junction left unmatched.

The chain uses TRBV27 and TRBJ2-5, with 11 bases identical to TRBD2. V lost 5 bases and J lost 5; bases outside the gene matches: 16. The CDR3 length is 18 residues. Germline values: CDR1 MNHEY, CDR2 SMNVEV (reference sequence). CDR3 sequence (DNA): TGTGCCAGCAGTCCCCGGGGTAGCGGGGGGGGTCGGGGGGAGACCCAGTACTTC. Protein sequence: CASSPRGSGGGRGETQYF.

The gene calls are TRBV11-2 and TRBJ1-2; D unresolved. Germline-derived CDR1 and CDR2 are SGHAT and FQNNGV. This CDR3 spans 11 amino acids. Trimming pared 3 bases from V and 8 bases from J, leaving 7 bases between. The CDR3 spells CASSFRRGYTF. DNA of the CDR3: TGTGCCAGCAGCTTTCGGCGGGGCTACACCTTC. Complete variable domain (other parts from reference TRBV11-2 and TRBJ1-2): EAGVAQSPRYKIIEKRQSVAFWCNPISGHATLYWYQQILGQGPKLLIQFQNNGVVDDSQLPKDRFSAERLKGVDSTLKIQPAKLEDSAVYLCASSFRRGYTFGSGTRLTVV.

J is TRBJ2-6 and V is TRBV5-6, with TRBD2 matching 8 bases. Germline CDR1 reads SGHDT; CDR2 reads YYEEEE. The CDR3 is made up of 17 amino acids. V gave up 2 bases and J gave up 0 bases; unmatched junction bases: 4. The CDR3 reads CASSLAGASSGANVLTF. Written as DNA, the CDR3 is TGTGCCAGCAGCTTAGCGGGGGCGAGCTCTGGGGCCAACGTCCTGACTTTC.

V usage is TRBV15 and J usage is TRBJ2-2, with D perhaps TRBD1 (6 bases). V lost 0 bases to trimming and J lost 2 bases, with 10 bases between them. Germline values: CDR1 LNHNV, CDR2 YYDKDF (reference sequence). The CDR3 is 16 residues long. CDR3 sequence: CATSRDRGRNTGELFF. DNA of the CDR3: TGTGCCACCAGCAGAGACAGGGGCCGCAACACCGGGGAGCTGTTTTTT.

The V and J genes are TRBV5-6 and TRBJ1-2; 7 bases are shared with TRBD1. Germline lookup yields CDR1 SGHDT and CDR2 YYEEEE. This CDR3 has 16 residues. Trimming cost V 4 bases and J 5 bases; bases outside gene matches: 14. The CDR3 DNA sequence: TGTGCCAGCAGCCCTATGGACCGGGACAGCAGGTATGGCTACACCTTC. Amino acids: CASSPMDRDSRYGYTF.

This clone was recorded only once. The genes are TRBV7-9 and TRBJ2-1; D possibly corresponds to TRBD1 (6 bases). The V and J ends lost 1 base and 3 bases respectively, with 16 bases between them. The CDR3 spans 17 residues. Germline V gives CDR1 SEHNR, CDR2 FQNEAQ (reference sequence). CDR3 sequence (DNA): TGTGCCAGCAGCTTAGTACCCCAGGGGTCTATCTACAATGAGCAGTTCTTC. Protein sequence: CASSLVPQGSIYNEQFF. Full variable domain (outside the CDR3, taken from reference TRBV7-9 and TRBJ2-1): DTGVSQNPRHKITKRGQNVTFRCDPISEHNRLYWYRQTLGQGPEFLTYFQNEAQLEKSRLLSDRFSAERPKGSFSTLEIQRTEQGDSAMYLCASSLVPQGSIYNEQFFGPGTRLTVL.

This chain uses TRBV10-1 with TRBJ2-1, with 9 bases aligning to TRBD2. CDR1 WNHNN and CDR2 SYGVQD come from the germline V gene (reference sequence). This CDR3 is 17 amino acids long. The V gene end was trimmed by 3 bases and the J gene end by 9 bases; junction bases not matched to a gene: 15. The CDR3 coding sequence is TGCGCCAGCAGTGACCTGGGGCGTGGCGGGGGGGGAAGTGAGCAGTTCTTC. Protein: CASSDLGRGGGGSEQFF.

Here the CDR3 reads CASSLGGQGTEKLFF. The CDR3 nucleotides are TGTGCCAGCAGCTTAGGGGGACAGGGAACTGAAAAACTGTTTTTT. The chain has TRBV7-9 and TRBJ1-4; 9 positions match TRBD1. Germline V gene sequence: CDR1 SEHNR, CDR2 FQNEAQ (reference sequence). This CDR3 region has 15 residues. J lost 7 bases, V lost 1 base, and 4 bases had no gene match.

The chain joins TRBV6-5 to TRBJ2-3; no clear D. Trimming pared 6 bases from V and 3 bases from J, leaving 4 bases between. The CDR3 length is 11 residues. The germline gives CDR1 MNHEY, CDR2 SVGAGI. CDR3 in DNA: TGTGCCAGCAGACTTACAGATACGCAGTATTTT. This codes for CASRLTDTQYF.

The chain couples TRBV2 to TRBJ1-1; no reliable D call. V lost 2 bases and J 1 base, leaving 11 bases between the germline ends. The CDR3 is made up of 15 amino acids. Germline V gene sequence: CDR1 SNHLY, CDR2 FYNNEI. The CDR3 spells CASSEKRAPNTEAFF. The CDR3 nucleotides are TGTGCCAGCAGTGAAAAAAGAGCTCCGAACACTGAAGCTTTCTTT.

This clone was seen only a few times. The chain links TRBV6-5 to TRBJ1-1; D might be TRBD1 (6 bases). CDR3 length: 13 amino acids. V dropped 6 bases and J dropped 7 bases, with 15 bases sitting between them. Germline CDR1 and CDR2: MNHEY and SVGAGI. CDR3 nucleotide sequence: TGTGCCAGCAGCATTAGGACAGACCGTGAAGCTTTCTTT. It encodes CASSIRTDREAFF.

This chain connects TRBV5-4 to TRBJ2-1; 7 bases line up with TRBD2. Germline CDR1 reads SGHNT; CDR2 reads YYREEE (reference sequence). V lost 5 bases to trimming and J lost 3 bases; unmatched junction nucleotides: 5. The CDR3 is 14 residues long. The CDR3 nucleotides are TGTGCCAGCAGATCGGGGGGTTACTACAATGAGCAGTTCTTC. Amino acid sequence: CASRSGGYYNEQFF.

The rearrangement joins TRBV4-2 to TRBJ1-2, with D tentatively TRBD1 (6 bases). Looked up from germline, CDR1 is LGHNA and CDR2 is YNFKEQ. This CDR3 has 17 amino acids. V was cut by 0 bases and J by 0 bases, with 14 bases left in between. The CDR3 loop reads CASSQDARGSPNYGYTF. CDR3 DNA: TGTGCCAGCAGCCAAGATGCCAGGGGTTCTCCTAACTATGGCTACACCTTC.

V is TRBV7-3 and J is TRBJ1-6; D remains unclear. V lost 2 bases to trimming and J lost 7 bases, with 9 bases between them. The CDR3 extends over 14 amino acids. Germline V gives CDR1 SGHTA, CDR2 FQGTGA. Written as DNA, the CDR3 is TGTGCCAGCAGCTTACTTGTACAGAATTCACCCCTCCACTTT. Amino acids: CASSLLVQNSPLHF.

The J gene is TRBJ2-7, the V gene TRBV5-1; TRBD1 agrees at 9 bases. V lost 1 base to trimming and J lost 5 bases; unmatched junction nucleotides: 4. This CDR3 spans 14 amino acids. CDR1 and CDR2 (germline): SGHRS, YFSETQ. DNA of the CDR3: TGCGCCAGCAGCTTGTACAGGGGGCCGGACGAGCAGTACTTC. Translating gives CASSLYRGPDEQYF.

The chain couples TRBV4-1 to TRBJ2-3; possible D gene TRBD2, 7 bases. Trimming shortened V by 4 bases and J by 3 bases, and 11 bases separated the two germline ends. This CDR3 is built from 14 residues. CDR1 and CDR2 (germline): MGHRA, YSYEKL. The CDR3 DNA reads TGCGCCAGCAGCCTGAGGGGGGGTACAGATACGCAGTATTTT. This sequence encodes CASSLRGGTDTQYF.

This sequence joins TRBV14 and TRBJ2-1, with D unclear. CDR1 and CDR2 (germline): SGHDN, FVKESK. The CDR3 has 14 residues. V was trimmed by 4 bases and J by 5 bases, leaving 12 bases between them. This chain's CDR3 is CASSLEISHNEQFF. DNA of the CDR3: TGTGCCAGCAGCCTTGAGATATCCCACAATGAGCAGTTCTTC.

This chain joins TRBV6-1 and TRBJ1-5, with 9 bases matching TRBD1. The CDR3 runs 15 residues. V dropped 4 bases and J dropped 7; count of bases not matched to a gene: 8. In germline, CDR1 is MNHNS, CDR2 SASEGT. CDR3 region: CASSVQRTGGQPQHF. DNA for the CDR3: TGTGCCAGCAGTGTGCAGCGTACAGGGGGCCAGCCCCAGCATTTT.